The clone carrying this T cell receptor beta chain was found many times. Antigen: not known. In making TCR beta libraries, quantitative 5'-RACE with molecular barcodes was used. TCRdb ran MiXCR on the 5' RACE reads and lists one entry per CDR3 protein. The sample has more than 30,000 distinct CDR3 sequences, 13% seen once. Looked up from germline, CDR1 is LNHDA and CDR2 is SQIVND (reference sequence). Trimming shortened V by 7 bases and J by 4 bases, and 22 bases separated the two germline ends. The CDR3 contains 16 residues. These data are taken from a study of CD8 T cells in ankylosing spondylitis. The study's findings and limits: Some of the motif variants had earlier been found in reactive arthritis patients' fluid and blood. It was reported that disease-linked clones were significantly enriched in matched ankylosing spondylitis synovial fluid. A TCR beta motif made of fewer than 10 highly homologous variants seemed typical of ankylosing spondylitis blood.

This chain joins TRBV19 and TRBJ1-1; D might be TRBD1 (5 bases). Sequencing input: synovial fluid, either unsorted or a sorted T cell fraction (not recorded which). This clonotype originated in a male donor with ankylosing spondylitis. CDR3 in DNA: TGTGCCAGTACGCCAGAAACGGACGCCGGGGGCACTGAAGCTTTCTTT. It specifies CASTPETDAGGTEAFF.